One sample yielded the 6 T cell receptor beta chains listed below, sequenced in a study of shared clonotypes between healthy human individuals. The repertoire was sequenced with immunoSEQ multiplex PCR; TCRdb's copy has only in-frame clones and lacks some. Among some 2.4 million clones listed, 93% were seen once. Sequencing was carried out using naive CD4+ T cells from PBMCs. The subset was: CD45RA+ positively selected. All receptors come from a man younger than 35 in good health. Some clones in this sample may be carry-over from other donors' samples.

V is TRBV28 and J is TRBJ1-3, with TRBD1 as a possible D gene (6 bases). This CDR3 contains 13 residues. Germline V CDR1 and CDR2: MDHEN, SYDVKM. The germline V and J ends were trimmed by 2 bases and 7 bases, with 9 bases remaining between them. The DNA for the CDR3 is TGTGCCAGCAGTTTAGAGCAGGGGAACACCATATATTTT. It encodes CASSLEQGNTIYF.

The rearrangement links TRBV27 to TRBJ1-5, with 7 bases identical to TRBD1. CDR3 length equals 14 residues. Germline V gives CDR1 MNHEY, CDR2 SMNVEV (reference sequence). Trimming removed 4 bases from V and 6 bases from J; junction bases left unmatched: 6. The CDR3 loop is CASSSDRVAQPQHF. The DNA of the CDR3 is TGTGCCAGCAGTTCCGACAGGGTCGCTCAGCCCCAGCATTTT.

The chain couples TRBV9 to TRBJ2-5, with 10 bases lining up with TRBD2. This CDR3 contains 14 residues. The germline CDR1 and CDR2 sequences are SGDLS and YYNGEE. Trimming cost V 4 bases and J 3 bases; bases outside gene matches: 3. The CDR3 spells CASSYGTSEETQYF. The DNA for the CDR3 is TGTGCCAGCAGCTACGGGACTAGCGAAGAGACCCAGTACTTC.

The chain combines TRBV14 with TRBJ2-5; possibly TRBD2 for D (5 bases). Germline V gives CDR1 SGHDN, CDR2 FVKESK. CDR3 length equals 15 residues. V was shortened by 1 base and J by 4 bases, with 13 bases between the two germline ends. The CDR3 region is CASSQGSFGGETQYF. The CDR3 coding sequence is TGTGCCAGCAGCCAAGGTTCATTTGGAGGAGAGACCCAGTACTTC.

Written as DNA, the CDR3 is TGTGCCACCAGCAGAGATACAGTAGTCAATGAGCAGTTCTTC. Translated, it gives CATSRDTVVNEQFF. This chain links TRBV15 with TRBJ2-1; D remains unclear. CDR1 is LNHNV, CDR2 YYDKDF, per germline (reference sequence). The CDR3 is 14 amino acids. Deletions cut 0 bases from V and 6 bases from J, with 9 bases between.

This chain links TRBV12-5 with TRBJ2-3, with 8 bases fitting TRBD1. Trimming at V came to 6 bases and at J to 1 base, leaving 3 bases not matched to a gene. Per germline, CDR1 LGHNT and CDR2 FRNRAP. The CDR3 totals 14 residues. The CDR3 protein is CASGDRDRTDTQYF. CDR3 DNA: TGTGCTAGTGGGGACAGGGATCGCACAGATACGCAGTATTTT.